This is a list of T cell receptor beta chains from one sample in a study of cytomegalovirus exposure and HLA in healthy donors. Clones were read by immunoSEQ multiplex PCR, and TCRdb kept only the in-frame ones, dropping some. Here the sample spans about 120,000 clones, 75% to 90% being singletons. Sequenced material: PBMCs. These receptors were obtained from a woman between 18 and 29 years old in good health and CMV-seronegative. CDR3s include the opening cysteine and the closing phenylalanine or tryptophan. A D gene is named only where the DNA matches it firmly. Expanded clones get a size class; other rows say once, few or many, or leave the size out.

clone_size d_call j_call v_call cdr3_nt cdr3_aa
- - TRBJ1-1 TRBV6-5 TGTGCCAGCAGTTATGGAGGGAACCTGAACACTGAAGCTTTCTTT CASSYGGNLNTEAFF
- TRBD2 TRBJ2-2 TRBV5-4 TGTGCCAGCAGCTTGGCATTTGGGGGGGGCACCGGGGAGCTGTTTTTT CASSLAFGGGTGELFF
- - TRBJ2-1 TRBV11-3 TGTGCCAGCAGCATAACCGGAGGGGCTTACAATGAGCAGTTCTTC CASSITGGAYNEQFF
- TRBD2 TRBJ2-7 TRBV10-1 TGCGCCAGCAGTGAGGGGGGGACTAGCGGCTACGAGCAGTACTTC CASSEGGTSGYEQYF
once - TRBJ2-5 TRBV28 TGTGCCAGCAGCCTCTCCCGGGGGAAAGGAGCCCAAGAGACCCAGTACTTC CASSLSRGKGAQETQYF
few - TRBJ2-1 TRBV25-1 TGTGCCAGCAGTCCAGGCAGGGAACGGAATGAGCAGTTCTTC CASSPGRERNEQFF
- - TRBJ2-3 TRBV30 TGTGCCTGGAGTGTACTTGGGACTAGCACAGATACGCAGTATTTT CAWSVLGTSTDTQYF
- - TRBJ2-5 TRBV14 TGTGCCAGCAGCCAGGACCACCACAGGGTAGAGACCCAGTACTTC CASSQDHHRVETQYF
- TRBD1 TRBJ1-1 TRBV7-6 TGTGCCAGCAGCTCCCCGGACAGGGGGTTCACTGAAGCTTTCTTT CASSSPDRGFTEAFF
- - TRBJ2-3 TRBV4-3 TGCGCCAGCAGCCAAGGGGGACTTCGATACACAGATACGCAGTATTTT CASSQGGLRYTDTQYF
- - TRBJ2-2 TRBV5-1 TGCGCCAGCAGCTTGATACCGGAGGCCGGGGAGCTGTTTTTT CASSLIPEAGELFF
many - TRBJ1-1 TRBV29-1 TGCAGCGCTCGGGTTGGCACTGAAGCTTTCTTT CSARVGTEAFF
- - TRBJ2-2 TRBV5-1 TGCGCCAGCAGCTTGCCCGCGAACACCGGGGAGCTGTTTTTT CASSLPANTGELFF
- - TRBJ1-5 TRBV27 TGTGCCAGCACATCACTTTATAGCAATCAGCCCCAGCATTTT CASTSLYSNQPQHF
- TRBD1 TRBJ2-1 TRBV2 TGTGCCAGCAGTGAACTTCGGGACAGGGGGAATGAGCAGTTCTTC CASSELRDRGNEQFF
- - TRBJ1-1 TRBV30 TGTGCCTGGAGGCGGGGCCTTGGGAAAATGAACACTGAAGCTTTCTTT CAWRRGLGKMNTEAFF
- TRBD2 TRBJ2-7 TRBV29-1 TGCAGCGCTCGGAGCGGGGGGAGCTCCTACGAGCAGTACTTC CSARSGGSSYEQYF
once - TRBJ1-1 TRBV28 TGTGCCAGCAGTTTCCCAGGGATGAACACTGAAGCTTTCTTT CASSFPGMNTEAFF
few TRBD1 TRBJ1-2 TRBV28 TGTGCCAGCAGTGTCACAGGGGACTATGGCTACACCTTC CASSVTGDYGYTF
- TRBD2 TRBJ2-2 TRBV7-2 TGTGCCAGCAGCTTAAGGCTAGCGGGGAACACCGGGGAGCTGTTTTTT CASSLRLAGNTGELFF
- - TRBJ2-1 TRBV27 TGTGCCAGCAGTTTAGACGGCAGACTCTACAATGAGCAGTTCTTC CASSLDGRLYNEQFF
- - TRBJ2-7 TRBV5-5 TGTGCCAGCAGCTATGGGACTTCCTACGAGCAGTACTTC CASSYGTSYEQYF
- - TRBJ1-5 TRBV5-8 TGTGCCAGCAGCTTGGGTGGGCTTGATCAGCCCCAGCATTTT CASSLGGLDQPQHF